What follows are 12 T cell receptor beta chains derived from one specimen sequenced in a study of blood T cell repertoires in COVID-19 (dated by TCRdb to the early 2020s). Libraries were made using the immunoSEQ multiplex PCR assay. TCRdb mirrors the immuneACCESS table, restricted to in-frame sequences. Some clones are absent from its copies; in checked studies, under half trace to an unresolved V gene, and the reason for the others is unknown. This sample is represented by 150,000 to 200,000 clones; less than 90% of them were singletons. Of the sample, roughly 15% is held by the ten largest clones. Source material: peripheral blood. The receptors come from a woman in her seventies with COVID-19, enrolled during active disease.

The chain links TRBV11-2 to TRBJ2-1; 10 nucleotides agree with TRBD2. Germline V gives CDR1 SGHAT, CDR2 FQNNGV. The trim removed 6 bases at V and 6 bases at J, leaving 11 bases unmatched. This CDR3 has 16 residues. This chain's CDR3 is CASRPPLAGVTNEQFF. CDR3 in DNA: TGTGCCAGCAGGCCCCCCCTAGCGGGGGTAACCAATGAGCAGTTCTTC.

The chain recombines TRBV5-4 with TRBJ1-2; D gene unclear. Germline V gives CDR1 SGHNT, CDR2 YYREEE (reference sequence). The CDR3 length is 15 residues. The V end was cut by 1 base, the J end by 1 base, with 11 bases between. The CDR3 sequence: CASSLSGGINYGYTF. The CDR3 DNA reads as TGTGCCAGCAGCTTGAGTGGCGGTATTAACTATGGCTACACCTTC.

The chain is built from TRBV6-5 and TRBJ1-2, with 9 bases matching TRBD1. CDR3 length equals 14 residues. Unmatched junction bases numbered 7, after V lost 7 bases and J lost 4 bases. Germline CDR1 is MNHEY and CDR2 is SVGAGI. CDR3 bases: TGTGCCAGCAAAAAGGGACAGGGTATCTATGGCTACACCTTC. This translates into CASKKGQGIYGYTF.

The rearrangement joins TRBV29-1 to TRBJ1-2; 7 bases are a match to TRBD1. The CDR3 has 15 amino acids. The V gene's germline CDR1 is SQVTM and CDR2 ANQGSEA. The V segment lost 4 bases and the J segment 3 bases; nucleotides outside the gene matches: 11. CDR3 sequence reads: CSVGSPTGVDYGYTF. In DNA form, the CDR3 reads TGCAGCGTTGGGTCCCCTACAGGGGTTGACTATGGCTACACCTTC.

The rearrangement uses TRBV30 and TRBJ1-6; a possible D gene is TRBD1 (6 bases). Germline lookup yields CDR1 GTSNPN and CDR2 SVGIG (reference sequence). The germline V and J ends were trimmed by 4 bases and 5 bases, with 12 bases remaining between them. The CDR3 contains 14 residues. The CDR3 DNA is TGTGCCTGGAAACTCTACAGGGATAATTCACCCCTCCACTTT. It specifies CAWKLYRDNSPLHF.

This rearrangement joins TRBV7-8 to TRBJ1-3; 10 bases line up with TRBD1. The J segment lost 3 bases and the V segment lost 0 bases, leaving 2 bases of the junction unmatched. This CDR3 region has 16 residues. Germline CDR1 SGHVS, CDR2 FQNEAQ. The chain's CDR3 is CASSLADRGIGNTIYF. The CDR3 DNA reads TGTGCCAGCAGCTTAGCGGACAGGGGGATTGGAAACACCATATATTTT. Full variable domain (outside the CDR3, taken from reference TRBV7-8 and TRBJ1-3): GAGVSQSPRYKVAKRGQDVALRCDPISGHVSLFWYQQALGQGPEFLTYFQNEAQLDKSGLPSDRFFAERPEGSVSTLKIQRTQQEDSAVYLCASSLADRGIGNTIYFGEGSWLTVV.

The chain carries TRBV28 and TRBJ2-3, with 7 bases lining up with TRBD2. Germline CDR1 reads MDHEN; CDR2 reads SYDVKM. The V gene end was trimmed by 6 bases and the J gene end by 1 base; junction bases not matched to a gene: 4. This CDR3 is 14 amino acids long. The chain's CDR3 is CASSGLGGTDTQYF. The CDR3 nucleotides are TGTGCCAGCAGCGGACTAGGGGGCACAGATACGCAGTATTTT.

As DNA, the CDR3 is TGTGCCAGCAGCCCGCCCCGGCAGCGGGGGCAAGAGACCCAGTACTTC. Protein: CASSPPRQRGQETQYF. The chain is built from TRBV9 and TRBJ2-5, with 8 bases that match TRBD2. After removal of 4 bases from V and 2 bases from J, the junction contained 10 bases not matched to a gene. The germline V gene has CDR1 SGDLS and CDR2 YYNGEE. The length of the CDR3 is 16 residues.

The gene calls are TRBV19 and TRBJ2-1, with 9 bases fitting TRBD1. V shed 7 bases, J shed 3 bases, and the junction held 7 bases outside the gene matches. CDR1 LNHDA and CDR2 SQIVND come from the germline V gene (reference sequence). This CDR3 has 15 amino acids. CDR3 protein: CASTPGQGIYNEQFF. For the CDR3, the DNA is TGTGCCAGTACCCCGGGACAGGGAATCTACAATGAGCAGTTCTTC.

This clone was seen a single time. This sequence joins TRBV19 and TRBJ1-2, with 9 bases fitting TRBD1. Losses at the gene ends were 4 bases for V and 4 bases for J; bases not matched to a gene: 7. This CDR3 is 15 amino acids long. Germline loops: CDR1 LNHDA, CDR2 SQIVND (reference sequence). The CDR3: CASSKRDRAVYGYTF. Written as DNA, the CDR3 is TGTGCCAGTAGTAAGAGGGACAGGGCGGTCTATGGCTACACCTTC.

This clone is a singleton in its sample. V is TRBV13 and J is TRBJ2-1; TRBD1 agrees at 11 bases. Germline V gene data show CDR1 as PRHDT and CDR2 as FYEKMQ (reference sequence). The CDR3 spans 16 residues. V dropped 3 bases and J dropped 5; count of bases not matched to a gene: 6. CDR3 nucleotide sequence: TGTGCCAGCAGCTTTAGATCGGGACAGGGGGACAATGAGCAGTTCTTC. This codes for CASSFRSGQGDNEQFF. The variable domain in full, completed from reference TRBV13 and TRBJ2-1, reads AAGVIQSPRHLIKEKRETATLKCYPIPRHDTVYWYQQGPGQDPQFLISFYEKMQSDKGSIPDRFSAQQFSDYHSELNMSSLELGDSALYFCASSFRSGQGDNEQFFGPGTRLTVL.

CDR3 loop: CASSFIGGRYGYTF. Written as DNA, the CDR3 is TGTGCCAGCAGTTTTATAGGGGGCCGCTATGGCTACACCTTC. The chain carries TRBV28 and TRBJ1-2; 7 positions match TRBD1. Germline CDR1 and CDR2: MDHEN and SYDVKM. The CDR3 runs to 14 residues. Trimming removed 3 bases from V and 4 bases from J; junction bases left unmatched: 5.